Listed below are T cell receptor beta chains from one sample, sequenced in a study of glioma-infiltrating T cells after dendritic cell vaccination. Libraries were prepared by immunoSEQ multiplex PCR; TCRdb keeps only in-frame clonotypes and omits some of them. The table lists around 3,600 clones, approximately 93% of them singletons. The sample was blood, taken before dendritic cell vaccination. Receptors were obtained from a human donor with glioblastoma. Both conserved end residues are trimmed from each CDR3.

v_gene,j_gene,CDR3aa
TRBV9,TRBJ2-7,ASSVERGYEQY
TRBV9,TRBJ2-1,ASSVSGTNNEQF
TRBV28,TRBJ2-3,ASSSGSSTDTQY
TRBV2,TRBJ1-5,ASSLGATHSNQPQH
TRBV19,TRBJ2-4,ASSGTGGQNIQY
TRBV7-6,TRBJ2-3,ASSFVGGPGTDTQY
TRBV5-1,TRBJ1-1,ASSWGHNAEAF
TRBV28,TRBJ2-7,ASSVTIVEQY
TRBV6-4,TRBJ2-1,ASSVQGAVNEQF
TRBV7-8,TRBJ2-6,ASSRHARTGANVLT
TRBV18,TRBJ1-4,ASSPFEGSATNEKLF
TRBV7-9,TRBJ2-7,ASSQPKIFQEDYEQY
TRBV18,TRBJ2-3,ASSWTSGTQTDTQY
TRBV6-1,TRBJ1-2,ASSEAVQVPSHGYT
TRBV5-3,TRBJ2-1,ARSLGTSGRYVGNEQF
TRBV7-9,TRBJ1-4,ASSFSHTGEKLF
TRBV7-8,TRBJ1-1,ASSLEQGKNTEAF
TRBV5-3,TRBJ1-1,ARSPLSGYLSSYTEAF
TRBV6-1,TRBJ2-3,ASKTGTGPWDTQY
TRBV10-3,TRBJ2-1,ATGLAGANEQF
TRBV28,TRBJ2-1,ASRTSFYNEQF
TRBV10-3,TRBJ1-3,AISELYGSSGNTIY
TRBV28,TRBJ1-1,ASTSMSTEAF
TRBV6-5,TRBJ2-1,ASSYGGVSNEQF
TRBV10-3,TRBJ2-5,AIRADAEETQY
TRBV11-2,TRBJ2-1,ASSALSGRRNEQF
TRBV5-1,TRBJ1-1,ASSSAGGRNTEAF
TRBV5-4,TRBJ1-2,ASSPQRGHLLYGYT
TRBV7-2,TRBJ2-3,ASSLVASGSTDTQY
TRBV7-8,TRBJ2-2,ASSLEVAGLTSNTGELF
TRBV18,TRBJ2-6,ASSPPRAGARRGGANVLT
TRBV7-9,TRBJ1-1,ASSLDAQLNTEAF
TRBV5-1,TRBJ2-1,ASSLKGPDYNEQF
TRBV7-9,TRBJ1-4,ASSLGGTTGVEKLF
TRBV4-1,TRBJ2-1,ASSQFSGSGNEQF
TRBV5-1,TRBJ2-1,ASSTPSGRSDEQF
TRBV10-3,TRBJ1-5,AISDVSPNNQPQH
TRBV19,TRBJ2-3,ASISGQGLTDTQY